This TCR beta chain was recovered during a study of T cell responses to AZD1222 COVID-19 vaccine. Regarding the study as a whole: Reportedly, close to half of spike-specific TCRs are directed against unmutated variant regions. Dominant at 160-218 and 743-854, vaccine-associated CD4 TCRs also spanned spike. The donor group comprised mostly white British people and more females; the analysis possibly underestimated clonal diversity.

Profiled with immunoSEQ multiplex PCR; TCRdb holds only in-frame clones, not every one. The data show tens of thousands of clones, approximately 87% seen once. Concerning this clone: Antigen specificity is unknown.

This CDR3 contains 20 residues. Trimming at V came to 6 bases and at J to 2 bases, leaving 21 bases not matched to a gene. Germline assignment: CDR1 MRHNA and CDR2 SNTAGT. The starting material was peripheral blood, obtained 28 days after the second AZD1222 dose. The chain joins TRBV6-4 to TRBJ2-2, with 7 bases that match TRBD1. The sequence was obtained from an adult who received the AZD1222 COVID-19 vaccine. CDR3: CASSVKPQLLGGQNTGELFF. In DNA, the CDR3 is TGTGCCAGCAGCGTAAAACCACAACTACTAGGGGGCCAAAACACCGGGGAGCTGTTTTTT.